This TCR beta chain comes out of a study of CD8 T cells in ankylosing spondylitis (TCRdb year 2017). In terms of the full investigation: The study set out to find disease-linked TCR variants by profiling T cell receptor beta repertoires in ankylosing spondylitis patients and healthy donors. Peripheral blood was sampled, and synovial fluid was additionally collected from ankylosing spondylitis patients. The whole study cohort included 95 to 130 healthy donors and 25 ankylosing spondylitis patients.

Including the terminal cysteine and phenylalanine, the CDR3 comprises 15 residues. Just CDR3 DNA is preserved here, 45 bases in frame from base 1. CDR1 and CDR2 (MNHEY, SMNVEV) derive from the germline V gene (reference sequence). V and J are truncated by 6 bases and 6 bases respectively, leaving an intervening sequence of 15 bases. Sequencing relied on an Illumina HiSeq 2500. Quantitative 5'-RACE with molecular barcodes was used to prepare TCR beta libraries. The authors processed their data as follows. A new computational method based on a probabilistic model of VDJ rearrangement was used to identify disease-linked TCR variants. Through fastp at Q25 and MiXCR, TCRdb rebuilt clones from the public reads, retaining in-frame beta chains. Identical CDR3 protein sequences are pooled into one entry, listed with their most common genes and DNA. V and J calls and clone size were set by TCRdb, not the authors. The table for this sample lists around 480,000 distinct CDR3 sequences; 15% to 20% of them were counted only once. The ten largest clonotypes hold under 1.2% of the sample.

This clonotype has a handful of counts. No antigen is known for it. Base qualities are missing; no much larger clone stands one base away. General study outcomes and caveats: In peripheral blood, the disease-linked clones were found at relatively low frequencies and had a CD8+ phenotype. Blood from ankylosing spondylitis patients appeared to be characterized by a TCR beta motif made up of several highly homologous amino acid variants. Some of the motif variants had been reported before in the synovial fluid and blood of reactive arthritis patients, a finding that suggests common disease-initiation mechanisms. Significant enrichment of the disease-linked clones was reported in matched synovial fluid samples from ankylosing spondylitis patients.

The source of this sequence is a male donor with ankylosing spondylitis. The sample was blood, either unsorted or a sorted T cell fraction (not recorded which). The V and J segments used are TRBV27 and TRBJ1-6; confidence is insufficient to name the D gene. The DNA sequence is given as TGTGCCAGCAGGCAACTCTCGGCGGGTAATTCACCCCTCCACTTT. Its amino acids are CASRQLSAGNSPLHF.